The sequence of this TCR beta chain was determined in a study of early T cells in non-severe SARS-CoV-2 infection. As for the study in general: Bulk RNA from unsorted whole blood was sequenced; chains were unpaired. Findings of the study overall: Sequences matched to VDJdb favored anti-spike CD8 responses, while private and CD4 specificities were missed.

The TCR library protocol attached unique molecular identifiers to the individual cDNA molecules. Via MiXCR, TCRdb re-called the 5' RACE reads, giving one row per CDR3 protein. Among under 60,000 distinct CDR3 sequences listed, 9.3% were seen once. Ten or more counts support this clonotype. Its antigen is currently unknown. The CDR3 is 17 residues long. The V gene end was trimmed by 4 bases and the J gene end by 5 bases; junction bases not matched to a gene: 15. The germline V gene has CDR1 SGHRS and CDR2 YFSETQ. The TCR sequence derives from an adult who was a healthcare worker with PCR-confirmed SARS-CoV-2 infection or an uninfected control (not recorded which). V usage is TRBV5-1 and J usage is TRBJ2-5, with 9 bases aligning to TRBD1. Source material: whole blood. The CDR3 DNA sequence: TGCGCCAGCAGCGCACAGGGGGCCGTTCAAACCCGGGAGACCCAGTACTTC. It specifies CASSAQGAVQTRETQYF.